The 21 T cell receptor beta chains given below trace back to one sample, sequenced in a study of blood T cells in healthy people across ages. Then a second PCR, running roughly 7 to 11 cycles, was carried out with a sample-barcoded 5' primer and a J-beta primer mix. One entry per CDR3 protein results from TCRdb running MiXCR on the 5' RACE reads. The sample consists of about 830,000 distinct CDR3 sequences, roughly 60% of them appearing once. Specimen: blood. These receptors all come from a man aged 25 to 40 in good health.

The rearrangement links TRBV4-3 to TRBJ2-1, with D unresolved. There are 15 residues in the CDR3. The V end was cut by 3 bases, the J end by 4 bases, with 13 bases between. Germline CDR1 and CDR2: LGHNA and YSLEER. The DNA for the CDR3 is TGCGCCAGCAGCCAGGCCCCGGAAGATTACAATGAGCAGTTCTTC. Translated: CASSQAPEDYNEQFF.

The chain recombines TRBV2 with TRBJ2-7; weak D call: TRBD2 (5 bases). The CDR3 is made up of 14 amino acids. Germline loops: CDR1 SNHLY, CDR2 FYNNEI. Between the trimmed V and J ends, which lost 2 bases and 0 bases, there was a span of 8 bases. CDR3 sequence: CASSETAVSYEQYF. CDR3 sequence (DNA): TGTGCCAGCAGTGAAACAGCGGTCTCCTACGAGCAGTACTTC. The full variable domain, its missing parts supplied by reference TRBV2 and TRBJ2-7, is EPEVTQTPSHQVTQMGQEVILRCVPISNHLYFYWYRQILGQKVEFLVSFYNNEISEKSEIFDDQFSVERPDGSNFTLKIRSTKLEDSAMYFCASSETAVSYEQYFGPGTRLTVT.

This chain connects TRBV10-3 to TRBJ2-5; 8 nucleotides match TRBD2. The end of the DNA fits TRBJ2-7 better, so the J call may be wrong. The CDR3 sequence is 17 residues long. Germline-derived CDR1 and CDR2 are ENHRY and SYGVKD. The CDR3 DNA sequence: TGTGCCATCAGTGAGTCCCTGGTTAGCGGGATAAGGTACGAGCAGTACTTC. Translated: CAISESLVSGIRYEQYF.

This clonotype was recorded only once. The chain couples TRBV5-1 to TRBJ2-5, with 7 bases fitting TRBD1. Germline CDR1 is SGHRS and CDR2 is YFSETQ. J lost 1 base, V lost 4 bases, and 10 bases had no gene match. The CDR3 runs 16 residues. The CDR3 DNA sequence: TGCGCCAGCAGCGCCCGGCCGGGACAGTCCCAAGAGACCCAGTACTTC. Translation gives CASSARPGQSQETQYF. The whole variable domain, remainder taken from reference TRBV5-1 and TRBJ2-5, is KAGVTQTPRYLIKTRGQQVTLSCSPISGHRSVSWYQQTPGQGLQFLFEYFSETQRNKGNFPGRFSGRQFSNSRSEMNVSTLELGDSALYLCASSARPGQSQETQYFGPGTRLLVL.

V and J are TRBV28 and TRBJ2-7; D perhaps matches TRBD2 (6 bases). With 10 bases removed from V and 7 bases from J, the gap between germline ends came to 26 bases. In germline, CDR1 is MDHEN, CDR2 SYDVKM. This CDR3 region has 15 residues. The CDR3 coding sequence is TGTGCCACCCTCGACGGAAGCGGGTTCTACAATGAGCAGTACTTC. Protein sequence: CATLDGSGFYNEQYF.

CDR3 sequence reads: CSAKGEGNQPQHF. The CDR3 DNA follows: TGCAGTGCTAAAGGGGAGGGCAATCAGCCCCAGCATTTT. This rearrangement joins TRBV20-1 to TRBJ1-5; weak D call: TRBD1 (5 bases). This CDR3 spans 13 amino acids. The germline CDR1 and CDR2 sequences are DFQATT and SNEGSKA (reference sequence). V dropped 4 bases and J dropped 2 bases, with 9 bases sitting between them.

On this clonotype: A much more abundant neighbour one base away suggests this may be a read error. The V gene is TRBV11-1, the J gene TRBJ2-1; D unresolved. V lost 1 base and J 3 bases, leaving 7 bases between the germline ends. The germline CDR1 and CDR2 sequences are SGHAT and FQDESV (reference sequence). This CDR3 region has 14 residues. CDR3 sequence reads: CASSLEPVYNEQFF. CDR3 bases: TGTGCCAGCAGCTTAGAGCCGGTCTACAATGAGCAGTTCTTC.

This clonotype was observed a single time. A read error may produce the germline difference seen at one junction end. V gene TRBV4-2 combines with J gene TRBJ2-7; D is possibly TRBD2 (5 bases). CDR3 length: 14 residues. Germline V gene data show CDR1 as LGHNA and CDR2 as YNFKEQ. The CDR3: CACSPGLAGSEQYF. The CDR3 DNA follows: TGTGCCTGCAGCCCCGGCCTCGCGGGCTCCGAGCAGTACTTC.

This sequence joins TRBV5-1 and TRBJ2-1; 10 bases match TRBD2. J lost 8 bases, V lost 3 bases, and 5 bases had no gene match. This CDR3 region has 14 residues. CDR1 SGHRS and CDR2 YFSETQ come from the germline V gene. CDR3: CASSSAGGRDEQFF. CDR3 sequence (DNA): TGCGCCAGCAGCTCAGCGGGGGGGCGAGATGAGCAGTTCTTC.

This rearrangement joins TRBV4-3 to TRBJ1-1, with D unclear. Germline CDR1 reads LGHNA; CDR2 reads YSLEER. CDR3 length equals 14 residues. V lost 1 base, J lost 1 base, and 7 bases lay in between. The DNA of the CDR3 is TGCGCCAGCAGCCAAGCTCTGGGGAACACTGAAGCTTTCTTT. Its protein is CASSQALGNTEAFF.

The chain joins TRBV20-1 to TRBJ2-7; 8 bases line up with TRBD2. Trimming removed 6 bases from V and 0 bases from J; junction bases left unmatched: 4. Germline assignment: CDR1 DFQATT and CDR2 SNEGSKA (reference sequence). The CDR3 length is 13 residues. CDR3 sequence (DNA): TGCAGTGCAGTAGCGGGGTACTCCTACGAGCAGTACTTC. Translating it yields CSAVAGYSYEQYF.

The chain employs TRBV7-2 and TRBJ2-7; 10 bases line up with TRBD1. Trimming cost V 4 bases and J 4 bases; bases outside gene matches: 7. The CDR3 contains 15 residues. Germline lookup yields CDR1 SGHTA and CDR2 FQGNSA. In DNA, the CDR3 is TGTGCCAGCAGCTACGCCCTGGGACAGGGGTACGAGCAGTACTTC. It specifies CASSYALGQGYEQYF.

Points on this clonotype: One junction end does not reproduce the germline sequence, and a read error may be involved. The CDR3 is CASSLESSGSSYEQYF. The DNA of the CDR3 is TGTGCTAGCAGCTTAGAGTCTAGCGGGAGCTCCTACGAGCAGTACTTC. The chain has TRBV11-2 and TRBJ2-7, with TRBD2 matching 10 bases. The CDR3 covers 16 residues. Germline CDR1 is SGHAT and CDR2 is FQNNGV.

This clonotype was counted a few times. V gene TRBV25-1 combines with J gene TRBJ2-7, with 8 positions matching TRBD1. Germline-derived CDR1 and CDR2 are MGHDK and SYGVNS. The CDR3 has 13 amino acids. Losses at the gene ends were 4 bases for V and 7 bases for J; bases not matched to a gene: 6. CDR3 sequence: CASSVTGVGEQYF. DNA of the CDR3: TGTGCCAGCAGTGTGACAGGGGTCGGGGAGCAGTACTTC.

This clonotype has more than one count but fewer than ten. J is TRBJ2-7 and V is TRBV7-2, with 8 nucleotides matching TRBD1. V was pared by 2 bases and J by 5 bases, with 5 bases of the junction left unmatched. The CDR3 has 14 residues. CDR1 and CDR2 (germline): SGHTA, FQGNSA. The DNA of the CDR3 is TGTGCCAGCAGCTTACAGGGGGCGCGGGACGAGCAGTACTTC. It codes for CASSLQGARDEQYF.

The V call is TRBV7-2, the J call TRBJ2-7; no definite D call. The V and J ends lost 3 bases and 3 bases respectively, with 6 bases between them. CDR1 and CDR2 from the germline V gene are SGHTA and FQGNSA. The CDR3 length is 12 residues. CDR3 residues: CASSFLFYEQYF. DNA of the CDR3: TGTGCCAGCAGCTTCCTGTTCTACGAGCAGTACTTC.

The V gene is TRBV28, the J gene TRBJ2-7; no clear D gene. The CDR3 is made up of 12 amino acids. The germline V gene encodes CDR1 MDHEN and CDR2 SYDVKM. V was cut by 6 bases and J by 3 bases, with 9 bases left in between. The CDR3 region is CASRLKGYEQYF. The DNA of the CDR3 is TGTGCCAGCAGGCTTAAGGGCTACGAGCAGTACTTC.

This clonotype was found a few times. The chain is built from TRBV7-2 and TRBJ1-6; D is perhaps TRBD1 (5 bases). The CDR3 is made up of 15 amino acids. CDR1 SGHTA and CDR2 FQGNSA come from the germline V gene. Trimming cost V 6 bases and J 6 bases, with 15 bases left between them. The CDR3 DNA sequence: TGTGCCAGCAGTCCCCCGGGACGGCTTAATTCACCCCTCCACTTT. Its protein is CASSPPGRLNSPLHF.

This clonotype has a handful of counts. J is TRBJ2-1 and V is TRBV7-8, with D maybe TRBD1 (5 bases). CDR3 length equals 13 residues. The V gene lost 4 bases and the J gene lost 4 bases, with 8 bases spanning the gap. Germline V gene sequence: CDR1 SGHVS, CDR2 FQNEAQ. This CDR3 is CASSSDTYNEQFF. CDR3 coding DNA: TGTGCCAGCAGCTCGGACACTTACAATGAGCAGTTCTTC.

V gene TRBV7-9 combines with J gene TRBJ1-1, with D tentatively TRBD1 (5 bases). V dropped 5 bases and J dropped 10 bases, with 17 bases sitting between them. Germline V lookup: CDR1 SEHNR, CDR2 FQNEAQ (reference sequence). CDR3 size: 13 residues. The CDR3 bases are TGTGCCAGCAGCCCAGGGTATGAGGGACGAGCTTTCTTT. Protein sequence: CASSPGYEGRAFF.

The chain recombines TRBV4-3 with TRBJ1-2, with D uncertain. The V end lost 0 bases, the J end lost 4 bases, and 18 bases lay between the germline ends. Germline values: CDR1 LGHNA, CDR2 YSLEER. The CDR3 loop spans 17 amino acids. The CDR3 DNA reads as TGCGCCAGCAGCCAAGATTACGGTTCGGCAGAGAGCTATGGCTACACCTTC. Its translation is CASSQDYGSAESYGYTF.